The present T cell receptor beta chain was sequenced within a study of T cell repertoires in cytomegalovirus infection. TCRdb analysed the reads with MiXCR anew, one entry per CDR3 protein. This sample has a few hundred thousand distinct CDR3 sequences; less than 30% occur once, and the top ten carry about 13%. The table lists this clonotype with a few counts. The CDR3 has 12 amino acids. Germline V gene data show CDR1 as SGHTA and CDR2 as FQGNSA. The ends were cut back, 3 bases at V and 7 bases at J, with 6 bases in the middle. The chain employs TRBV7-2 and TRBJ2-2; D gene uncertain. This receptor was taken from a human donor in good health (CMV status not recorded). Some clones in this sample may be carry-over from other donors' samples. The sequencing sample was made of PBMCs. CDR3 amino acids: CASSFSIGELFF. The CDR3 DNA follows: TGTGCCAGCAGCTTTTCAATCGGGGAGCTGTTTTTT. Together with reference TRBV7-2 and TRBJ2-2, the CDR3 gives the full variable domain: GAGVSQSPSNKVTEKGKDVELRCDPISGHTALYWYRQSLGQGLEFLIYFQGNSAPDKSGLPSDRFSAERTGGSVSTLTIQRTQQEDSAVYLCASSFSIGELFFGEGSRLTVL.